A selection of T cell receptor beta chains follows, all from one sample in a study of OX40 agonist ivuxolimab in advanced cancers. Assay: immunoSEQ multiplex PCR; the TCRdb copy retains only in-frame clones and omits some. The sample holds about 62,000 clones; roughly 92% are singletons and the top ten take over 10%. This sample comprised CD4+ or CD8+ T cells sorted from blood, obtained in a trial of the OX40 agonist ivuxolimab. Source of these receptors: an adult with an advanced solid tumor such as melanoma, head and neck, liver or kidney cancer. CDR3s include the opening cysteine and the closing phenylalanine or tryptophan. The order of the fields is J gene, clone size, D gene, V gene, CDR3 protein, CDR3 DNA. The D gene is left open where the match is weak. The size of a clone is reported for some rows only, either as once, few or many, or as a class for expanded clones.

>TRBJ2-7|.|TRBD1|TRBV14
CASSHWVGQVYEQYF
TGTGCCAGCAGCCACTGGGTAGGACAGGTCTACGAGCAGTACTTC
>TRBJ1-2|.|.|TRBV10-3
CAISEPESGYGYTF
TGTGCCATCAGTGAGCCCGAAAGTGGCTATGGCTACACCTTC
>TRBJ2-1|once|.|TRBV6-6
CASSQGPSSYNEQFF
TGTGCCAGCAGTCAAGGACCCAGCTCCTACAATGAGCAGTTCTTC
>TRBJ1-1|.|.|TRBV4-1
CASSQEGSLNTEAFF
TGCGCCAGCAGCCAAGAGGGCAGTCTGAACACTGAAGCTTTCTTT
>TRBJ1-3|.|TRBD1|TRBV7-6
CASSSRDRDGNTIYF
TGTGCCAGCAGCTCCCGGGACAGGGACGGAAACACCATATATTTT
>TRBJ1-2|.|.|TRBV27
CASSFGGYGYTF
TGTGCCAGCAGTTTTGGTGGATATGGCTACACCTTC
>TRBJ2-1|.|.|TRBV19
CASKDDTGSEQFF
TGTGCCAGTAAAGACGACACAGGGAGTGAGCAGTTCTTC
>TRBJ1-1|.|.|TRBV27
CASSLVGNTEAFF
TGTGCCAGCAGTTTAGTGGGGAACACTGAAGCTTTCTTT
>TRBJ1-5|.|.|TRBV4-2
CASSQDTGYHQPQHF
TGTGCCAGCAGCCAAGATACAGGGTATCATCAGCCCCAGCATTTT
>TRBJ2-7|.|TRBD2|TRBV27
CASSLLAGGSYEQYF
TGTGCCAGCAGTTTGCTAGCGGGGGGATCCTACGAGCAGTACTTC
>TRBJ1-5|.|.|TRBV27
CASSTGHLGPQHF
TGTGCCAGCAGTACCGGACACTTAGGGCCCCAGCATTTT
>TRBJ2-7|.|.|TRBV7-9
CASSYTDGLSSYEQYF
TGTGCCAGCAGCTATACCGACGGCCTGAGCTCCTACGAGCAGTACTTC
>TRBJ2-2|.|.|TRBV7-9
CASSFTAPPGTGELFF
TGTGCCAGCAGCTTTACAGCACCGCCGGGCACCGGGGAGCTGTTTTTT
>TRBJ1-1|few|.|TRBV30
CAWRQNLEAFF
TGTGCCTGGAGGCAAAATCTAGAAGCTTTCTTT
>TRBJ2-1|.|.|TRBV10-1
CASSDLNHRGGNEQFF
TGCGCCAGCAGTGACCTAAACCACCGGGGAGGCAATGAGCAGTTCTTC
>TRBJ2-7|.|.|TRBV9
CASSVGRNPYEQYF
TGTGCCAGCAGCGTAGGGCGGAATCCCTACGAGCAGTACTTC
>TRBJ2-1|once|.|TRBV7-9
CASSLPPNEQFF
TGTGCCAGCAGCTTACCACCGAATGAGCAGTTCTTC
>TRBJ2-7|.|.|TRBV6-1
CASSDYEQYF
TGTGCCAGCAGTGATTACGAGCAGTACTTC
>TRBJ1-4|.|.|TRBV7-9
CASSSWDNDGSRGEKLFF
TGTGCCAGCAGCTCCTGGGACAATGATGGTTCCCGAGGTGAAAAACTGTTTTTT
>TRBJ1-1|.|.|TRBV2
CASPPGRAYTEAFF
TGTGCCAGCCCCCCGGGCAGGGCGTACACTGAAGCTTTCTTT
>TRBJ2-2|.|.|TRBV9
CASTGRGSTGELFF
TGTGCCAGCACGGGTAGGGGATCTACCGGGGAGCTGTTTTTT
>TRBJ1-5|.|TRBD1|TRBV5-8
CASSKGQALNQPQHF
TGTGCCAGCAGCAAGGGACAGGCCCTCAATCAGCCCCAGCATTTT
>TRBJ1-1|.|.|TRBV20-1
CSARSTEAFF
TGCAGTGCAAGAAGTACTGAAGCTTTCTTT
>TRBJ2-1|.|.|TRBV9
CASSPWTSANNEQFF
TGTGCCAGCAGCCCCTGGACATCCGCCAACAATGAGCAGTTCTTC
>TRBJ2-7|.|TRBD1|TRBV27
CASSSWTGVPYEQYF
TGTGCCAGCAGTTCATGGACAGGGGTTCCCTACGAGCAGTACTTC
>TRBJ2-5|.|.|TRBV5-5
CASSPLLRETQYF
TGTGCCAGCAGCCCACTGTTAAGGGAGACCCAGTACTTC
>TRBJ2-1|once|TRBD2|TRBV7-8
CASSPGLAGSSSYNEQFF
TGTGCCAGCAGTCCGGGACTAGCGGGATCTAGCTCCTACAATGAGCAGTTCTTC
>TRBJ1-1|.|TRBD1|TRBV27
CASSSGQVGTEAFF
TGTGCCAGCAGTTCGGGACAGGTGGGGACTGAAGCTTTCTTT
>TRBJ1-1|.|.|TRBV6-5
CASSYSEDYTEAFF
TGTGCCAGCAGTTACTCAGAGGATTACACTGAAGCTTTCTTT
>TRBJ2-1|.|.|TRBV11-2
CASSFPVALVEEQFF
TGTGCCAGCAGCTTCCCGGTGGCGTTAGTAGAAGAGCAGTTCTTC
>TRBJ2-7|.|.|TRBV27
CASSSAGSVDEQYF
TGTGCCAGCAGTTCTGCGGGAAGTGTCGACGAGCAGTACTTC
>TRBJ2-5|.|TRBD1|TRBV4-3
CASSQGPQGWDETQYF
TGCGCCAGCAGCCAGGGCCCACAGGGGTGGGATGAGACCCAGTACTTC
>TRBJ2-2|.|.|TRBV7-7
CASSLVQGDTGELFF
TGTGCCAGCAGCTTAGTGCAGGGTGACACCGGGGAGCTGTTTTTT
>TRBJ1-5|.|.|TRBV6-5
CASSYGNDQPQHF
TGTGCCAGCAGTTATGGGAACGATCAGCCCCAGCATTTT
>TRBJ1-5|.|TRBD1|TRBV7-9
CASSPGGAAQPQHF
TGTGCCAGCAGCCCAGGGGGCGCAGCTCAGCCCCAGCATTTT
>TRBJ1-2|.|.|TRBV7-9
CASTLTPTNYGYTF
TGTGCCAGCACCCTGACACCCACTAACTATGGCTACACCTTC
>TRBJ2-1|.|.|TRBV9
CASSPFPGEEQFF
TGTGCCAGCAGCCCGTTTCCGGGAGAAGAGCAGTTCTTC
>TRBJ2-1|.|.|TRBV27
CASTFLGPSYNEQFF
TGTGCCAGCACCTTTCTAGGGCCCTCCTACAATGAGCAGTTCTTC
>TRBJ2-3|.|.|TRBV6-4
CASSDGEISGPDTQYF
TGTGCCAGCAGTGACGGGGAGATTTCAGGCCCAGATACGCAGTATTTT
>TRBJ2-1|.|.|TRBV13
CASSPGTYNEQFF
TGTGCCAGCAGCCCGGGGACTTACAATGAGCAGTTCTTC
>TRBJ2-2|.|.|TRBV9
CASSVEGTGELFF
TGTGCCAGCAGCGTAGAAGGTACCGGGGAGCTGTTTTTT
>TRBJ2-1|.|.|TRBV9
CASSVDRETGSYNEQFF
TGTGCCAGCAGCGTAGATCGTGAGACAGGATCCTACAATGAGCAGTTCTTC
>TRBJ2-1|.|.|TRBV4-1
CASSQVSGRTSYNEQFF
TGCGCCAGCAGCCAAGTCTCGGGACGAACTTCCTACAATGAGCAGTTCTTC
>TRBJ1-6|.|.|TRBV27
CASSLGSVGISPLHF
TGTGCCAGCAGTTTAGGTTCAGTAGGGATTTCACCCCTCCACTTT
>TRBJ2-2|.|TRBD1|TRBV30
CAWSFTGGTGELFF
TGTGCCTGGAGTTTTACAGGGGGAACCGGGGAGCTGTTTTTT
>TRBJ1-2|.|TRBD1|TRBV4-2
CASSQRTGINYGYTF
TGTGCCAGCAGCCAACGGACAGGCATTAACTATGGCTACACCTTC
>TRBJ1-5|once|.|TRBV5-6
CAPTGVNQPQHF
TGTGCCCCCACCGGGGTTAACCAGCCCCAGCATTTT
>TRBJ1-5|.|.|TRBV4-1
CASSQAGVGNQPQHF
TGCGCCAGCAGCCAAGCAGGGGTTGGGAATCAGCCCCAGCATTTT
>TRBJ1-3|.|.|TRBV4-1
CASSQEDSYSGNTIYF
TGCGCCAGCAGCCAAGAGGACAGTTACTCTGGAAACACCATATATTTT
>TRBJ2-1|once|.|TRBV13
CASSLVAQNNEQFF
TGTGCCAGCAGCTTAGTAGCACAGAACAATGAGCAGTTCTTC
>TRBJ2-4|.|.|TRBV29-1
CSVEEADSLAKNIQYF
TGCAGCGTTGAAGAGGCTGACAGTTTAGCCAAAAACATTCAGTACTTC
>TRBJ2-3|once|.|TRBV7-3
CASSLMTGTDTQYF
TGTGCCAGCAGCTTAATGACAGGCACAGATACGCAGTATTTT
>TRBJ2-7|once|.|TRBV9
CASSVAESSSYEQYF
TGTGCCAGCAGCGTAGCGGAAAGCAGCTCCTACGAGCAGTACTTC
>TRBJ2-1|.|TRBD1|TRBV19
CASSASARGNEQFF
TGTGCCAGTAGTGCCAGCGCCAGGGGGAATGAGCAGTTCTTC
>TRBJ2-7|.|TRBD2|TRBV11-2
CASSWLAGGIYEQYF
TGTGCCAGCAGCTGGCTAGCGGGAGGAATATACGAGCAGTACTTC
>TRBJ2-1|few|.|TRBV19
CASSIGGDLFF
TGTGCCAGTAGTATCGGGGGTGACCTGTTCTTC
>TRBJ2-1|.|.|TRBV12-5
CASGPLGGEQFF
TGTGCTAGTGGGCCCTTGGGGGGTGAGCAGTTCTTC
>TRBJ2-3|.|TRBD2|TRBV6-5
CASSYSLSGVLATQYF
TGTGCCAGCAGTTACTCCCTTAGCGGGGTCCTGGCTACGCAGTATTTT
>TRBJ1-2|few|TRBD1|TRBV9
CASSGDRVLRDGYTF
TGTGCCAGCAGCGGCGACAGGGTCCTAAGAGATGGCTACACCTTC